What follows are 25 T cell receptor beta chains derived from one specimen sequenced in a study of molecular identifiers for immune sequencing clone quantification. TCRdb re-called the PCR reads through MiXCR, storing one row per CDR3 protein. The data contain approximately 680,000 distinct CDR3 sequences, around 25% of them singletons. The source material was naive CD8+ T cells from blood, with Jurkat cell RNA spiked in. Subset given: FACS-sorted CD8+CD4-CCR7+CD45RA+ naive T cells. These receptors all come from a human donor in good health. Some libraries in this study had Jurkat cell RNA spiked in.

The rearrangement uses TRBV12-3 or TRBV12-4 and TRBJ2-5, with 10 bases aligning to TRBD1. CDR3 length: 11 residues. CDR3 sequence: CVRDRGKTQYF. CDR3 nucleotide sequence: TGTGTCAGGGACAGGGGAAAGACCCAGTACTTC.

This clonotype has more than one count but fewer than ten. The V gene is TRBV27, the J gene TRBJ2-7; D ambiguous. The CDR3 length is 15 residues. V gave up 2 bases and J gave up 0 bases, with 11 bases separating them. The germline gives CDR1 MNHEY, CDR2 SMNVEV (reference sequence). The CDR3 region has the DNA TGTGCCAGCAGTTTAAAAGTTTGGGGCTCCTACGAGCAGTACTTC. As protein: CASSLKVWGSYEQYF.

Turning to this clonotype: This may be a read error, as it is one base from a much larger clone. The V gene is TRBV20-1, the J gene TRBJ1-5; D unclear. V dropped 8 bases and J dropped 0 bases, with 20 bases sitting between them. CDR3 length equals 16 residues. The germline gives CDR1 DFQATT, CDR2 SNEGSKA (reference sequence). The CDR3 DNA reads TGCAGTCCGAGCCTTGTACGGGGAGATAGCAATCAGCCCCAGCATTTT. Its translation is CSPSLVRGDSNQPQHF.

This clonotype was seen only a few times. This chain uses TRBV5-6 with TRBJ2-1; 8 nucleotides agree with TRBD1. From germline, CDR1 is SGHDT and CDR2 YYEEEE. J was trimmed by 4 bases and V by 2 bases; bases with no gene match: 5. This CDR3 spans 15 amino acids. The CDR3 reads CASSFGTGEYNEQFF. CDR3 bases: TGTGCCAGCAGCTTTGGGACAGGCGAATACAATGAGCAGTTCTTC.

This clonotype turned up a few times. The chain uses TRBV12-3 or TRBV12-4 and TRBJ1-3, with TRBD1 as a possible D gene (5 bases). The V and J ends lost 10 bases and 5 bases respectively, with 18 bases between them. CDR3 size: 14 residues. CDR3 in amino acids: CAISRGTPRNTIYF. Written as DNA, the CDR3 is TGTGCCATTTCGAGGGGCACCCCCCGAAACACCATATATTTT.

As for this clonotype: The germline gene is not matched at one end of the junction; a read error may be the cause. The rearrangement joins TRBV10-3 to TRBJ1-1, with D perhaps matching TRBD1 (6 bases). The CDR3 has 14 amino acids. Germline CDR1 reads ENHRY; CDR2 reads SYGVKD. The CDR3 loop is CAINEGQGIPEAFF. The CDR3 DNA reads as TGTGCCATCAATGAGGGCCAGGGGATCCCTGAAGCTTTCTTT.

In this sample, this clonotype turned up many times. The CDR3 nucleotides read TGTGCCAGCAACAATTTCCCCATAGATTGGAGATCGAACACCGGGGAGCTGTTTTTT. This gives the protein CASNNFPIDWRSNTGELFF. The V and J genes are TRBV6-2 or TRBV6-3 and TRBJ2-2; D call uncertain. CDR1 is MNHEY, CDR2 SVGEGT, per germline. The CDR3 has 19 amino acids. Trimming stripped 7 bases from V and 0 bases from J, with 24 bases between.

This clonotype occurred many times. This chain's CDR3 is CASSEGRKNTQYF. DNA of the CDR3: TGTGCCAGCAGCGAAGGACGTAAGAATACGCAGTATTTT. The rearrangement uses TRBV13 and TRBJ2-3; the D is unclear. In germline, CDR1 is PRHDT, CDR2 FYEKMQ (reference sequence). The CDR3 sequence is 13 residues long. Trimming pared 5 bases from V and 7 bases from J, leaving 13 bases between.

There are many counts of this clonotype. The CDR3 sequence is CASSFGGSGTGVYEQYF. The CDR3 DNA reads as TGTGCCAGCAGCTTCGGTGGGAGTGGGACAGGGGTTTACGAGCAGTACTTC. The chain links TRBV7-2 to TRBJ2-7, with 10 bases aligning to TRBD1. Germline CDR1 is SGHTA and CDR2 is FQGNSA. The CDR3 is 17 residues long. The V and J ends lost 3 bases and 4 bases, in that order; junction bases with no gene match: 12.

Details on this clonotype: A read error may produce the germline difference seen at one junction end. This rearrangement joins TRBV15 to TRBJ1-5; a weak D match, TRBD1 (5 bases). CDR1 is LNHNV and CDR2 is YYDKDF in the germline V gene (reference sequence). The CDR3 is 15 residues long. CDR3 DNA sequence: TGTGCCACCCGCAGAGAGAGGGCAGGGCCTCAGCCCCAGCATTTT. Its translation: CATRRERAGPQPQHF.

The chain recombines TRBV9 with TRBJ2-2; unclear D gene. Per the germline V gene, CDR1 is SGDLS and CDR2 is YYNGEE. V dropped 0 bases and J dropped 6 bases, with 3 bases sitting between them. The CDR3 is made up of 12 amino acids. The CDR3 coding sequence is TGTGCCAGCAGCGTAGACCCCGGGGAGCTGTTTTTT. It codes for CASSVDPGELFF.

This clonotype was recorded only once. The V gene is TRBV5-3, the J gene TRBJ1-2, with 12 positions matching TRBD1. TRBV5-3 is an open reading frame, and its role is uncertain. V shed 10 bases, J shed 6 bases, and the junction held 10 bases outside the gene matches. The CDR3 is 14 residues long. The DNA for the CDR3 is TGTGCCGGGAGAACGGGACAGGGGGCTCATGGCTACACCTTC. Amino acids: CAGRTGQGAHGYTF.

Remarks on this clonotype: This may stem from a read error, because a much larger clone lies one nucleotide away. The V gene is TRBV29-1, the J gene TRBJ2-2, with 7 nucleotides matching TRBD2. Germline lookup yields CDR1 SQVTM and CDR2 ANQGSEA. The CDR3 sequence is 14 residues long. The CDR3 loop is CSADSGPNTGELVF. The CDR3 DNA reads as TGCAGCGCGGATAGCGGGCCGAACACCGGGGAGCTGGTTTTT.

This clonotype was seen repeatedly, ten times or more. The chain is built from TRBV4-3 and TRBJ2-3; the D is unclear. Germline lookup yields CDR1 LGHNA and CDR2 YSLEER. CDR3 length: 14 residues. V shed 4 bases and J shed 1 base, with 9 bases lying between them. The DNA of the CDR3 is TGCGCCAGCAGCCCCCATCGGGGCACAGATACGCAGTATTTT. It codes for CASSPHRGTDTQYF.

This clonotype came up many times. The chain couples TRBV4-2 to TRBJ2-7; D is perhaps TRBD2 (7 bases). Germline loops: CDR1 LGHNA, CDR2 YNFKEQ. The length of the CDR3 is 15 residues. The V end was cut by 0 bases, the J end by 2 bases, with 11 bases between. CDR3 DNA: TGTGCCAGCAGCCAAGATCGGGGGGCGGCCTACGAGCAGTACTTC. As protein: CASSQDRGAAYEQYF.

This clonotype was observed a handful of times. The chain employs TRBV7-7 and TRBJ2-3; D is uncertain. V was clipped by 3 bases and J by 8 bases, with 24 bases between them. Germline loops: CDR1 SSHAT, CDR2 FNYEAQ (reference sequence). This CDR3 comprises 17 residues. DNA of the CDR3: TGTGCCAGCAGCTTGGTTTTCCCAAGATCACCCCGATCTACGCAGTATTTT. This codes for CASSLVFPRSPRSTQYF.

The CDR3 loop is CASRGPGRIYEQYF. The CDR3 DNA is TGTGCCAGCAGGGGGCCCGGACGAATCTACGAGCAGTACTTC. V is TRBV27 and J is TRBJ2-7; D possibly corresponds to TRBD1 (5 bases). Trimming shortened V by 6 bases and J by 3 bases, and 15 bases separated the two germline ends. The CDR3 is 14 amino acids. The germline CDR1 and CDR2 sequences are MNHEY and SMNVEV (reference sequence).

There are many counts of this clonotype. The V call is TRBV4-3, the J call TRBJ2-2; possibly TRBD1 or TRBD2 for D (5 bases each). Germline V lookup: CDR1 LGHNA, CDR2 YSLEER. CDR3 size: 16 residues. Trimming pared 1 base from V and 0 bases from J, leaving 9 bases between. For the CDR3, the DNA is TGCGCCAGCAGCCAAGCCGGGACGGCGAACACCGGGGAGCTGTTTTTT. It encodes CASSQAGTANTGELFF.

The chain joins TRBV9 to TRBJ2-7, with D unclear. The germline CDR1 and CDR2 sequences are SGDLS and YYNGEE. V gave up 3 bases and J gave up 12 bases, with 19 bases separating them. The CDR3 loop spans 13 amino acids. In DNA form, the CDR3 reads TGTGCCAGCAGCGGGGGATTCGGTCTTGACTTGTACTTC. Amino acid sequence: CASSGGFGLDLYF.

This clonotype was recorded only once. The V gene is TRBV20-1, the J gene TRBJ2-3, with 10 bases that match TRBD2. This CDR3 has 24 residues. Germline CDR1 reads DFQATT; CDR2 reads SNEGSKA (reference sequence). The ends lost 6 bases at V and 2 bases at J; junction bases unmatched: 35. The CDR3 is CSAILFPESLAGVHRKGLTDTQYF. CDR3 in DNA: TGCAGTGCCATCCTTTTCCCCGAGAGCCTAGCGGGAGTCCACCGAAAAGGGCTCACAGATACGCAGTATTTT.

On this clonotype itself: A much larger clone differs by one base, so this may be a read error. DNA for the CDR3: TGTGCCAGCATCGGTGTTCCGGATGATACGCAGTATTTT. It encodes CASIGVPDDTQYF. The rearrangement joins TRBV2 to TRBJ2-3; D is ambiguous. Trimming shortened V by 7 bases and J by 6 bases, and 14 bases separated the two germline ends. CDR1 SNHLY and CDR2 FYNNEI come from the germline V gene. The CDR3 is 13 residues long.

This clonotype has a count of ten or more. This chain connects TRBV11-2 to TRBJ2-2, with D possibly matching TRBD1 (6 bases). The V end was cut by 2 bases, the J end by 1 base, with 11 bases between. CDR3 length: 16 amino acids. CDR1 is SGHAT, CDR2 FQNNGV, per germline. Written as DNA, the CDR3 is TGTGCCAGCAGCTTAAGTAGGGGGATGAACACCGGGGAGCTGTTTTTT. Translating gives CASSLSRGMNTGELFF.

The V call is TRBV2, the J call TRBJ2-3; TRBD1 matches 8 bases. Germline loops: CDR1 SNHLY, CDR2 FYNNEI. The V gene end was trimmed by 5 bases and the J gene end by 2 bases; junction bases not matched to a gene: 6. The CDR3 loop spans 15 amino acids. CDR3 sequence reads: CASSKTGGFTDTQYF. For the CDR3, the DNA is TGTGCCAGCAGTAAAACAGGGGGATTCACAGATACGCAGTATTTT.

On this clonotype: A much bigger clone sits one base away, suggesting this may be a read error. The V gene is TRBV30, the J gene TRBJ1-3; D gene uncertain. CDR3 length equals 12 residues. Germline V CDR1 and CDR2: GTSNPN, SVGIG (reference sequence). In DNA form, the CDR3 reads TGTGCCTGGAGTTTCGCTGGAAACACCATGTATTTT. Its protein is CAWSFAGNTMYF.

This clonotype has only a few counts. This sequence joins TRBV20-1 and TRBJ2-7; maybe TRBD2 (5 bases). Trimming took 3 bases from V and 4 from J, leaving 13 bases between them. Germline V gives CDR1 DFQATT, CDR2 SNEGSKA (reference sequence). The CDR3 spans 13 residues. The CDR3 DNA reads as TGCAGTGCTAGGCACCACGGGGATTACGAGCAGTACTTC. Its translation: CSARHHGDYEQYF.